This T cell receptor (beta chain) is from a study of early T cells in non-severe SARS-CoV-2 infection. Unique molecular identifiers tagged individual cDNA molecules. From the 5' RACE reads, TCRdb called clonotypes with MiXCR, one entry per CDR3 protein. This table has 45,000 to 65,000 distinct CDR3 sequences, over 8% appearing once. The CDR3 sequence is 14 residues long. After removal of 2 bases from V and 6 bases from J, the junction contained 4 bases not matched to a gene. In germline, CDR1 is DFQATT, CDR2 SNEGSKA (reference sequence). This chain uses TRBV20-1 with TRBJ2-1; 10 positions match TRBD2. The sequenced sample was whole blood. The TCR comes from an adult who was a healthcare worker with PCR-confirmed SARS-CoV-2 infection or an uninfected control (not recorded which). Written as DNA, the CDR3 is TGCAGTGCTAGACAAACTAGCGGGACCAATGAGCAGTTCTTC. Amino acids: CSARQTSGTNEQFF.